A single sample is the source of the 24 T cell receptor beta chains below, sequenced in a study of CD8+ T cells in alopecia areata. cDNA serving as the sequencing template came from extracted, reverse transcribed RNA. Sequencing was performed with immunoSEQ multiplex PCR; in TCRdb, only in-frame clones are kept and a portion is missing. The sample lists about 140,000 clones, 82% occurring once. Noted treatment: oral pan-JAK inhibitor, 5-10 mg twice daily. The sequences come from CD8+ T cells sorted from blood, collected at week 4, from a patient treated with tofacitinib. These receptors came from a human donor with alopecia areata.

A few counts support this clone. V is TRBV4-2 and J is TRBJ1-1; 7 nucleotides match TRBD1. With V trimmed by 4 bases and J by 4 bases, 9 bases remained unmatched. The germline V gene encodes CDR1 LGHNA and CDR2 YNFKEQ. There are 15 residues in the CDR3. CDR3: CASSPQGDGSTEAFF. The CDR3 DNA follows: TGTGCCAGCAGCCCGCAGGGGGATGGGAGCACTGAAGCTTTCTTT.

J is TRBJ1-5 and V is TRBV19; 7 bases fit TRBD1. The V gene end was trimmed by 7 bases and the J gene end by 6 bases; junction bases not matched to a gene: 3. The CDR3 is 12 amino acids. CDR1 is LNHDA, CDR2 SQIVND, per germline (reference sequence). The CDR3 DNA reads TGTGCCAGTACACAGGGGAGTCAGCCCCAGCATTTT. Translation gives CASTQGSQPQHF.

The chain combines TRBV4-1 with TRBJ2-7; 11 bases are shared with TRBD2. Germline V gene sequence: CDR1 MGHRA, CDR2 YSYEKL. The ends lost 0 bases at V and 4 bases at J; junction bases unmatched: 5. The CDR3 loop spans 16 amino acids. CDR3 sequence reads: CASSQEAPSGGYEQYF. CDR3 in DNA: TGCGCCAGCAGCCAAGAAGCTCCTAGCGGGGGGTACGAGCAGTACTTC.

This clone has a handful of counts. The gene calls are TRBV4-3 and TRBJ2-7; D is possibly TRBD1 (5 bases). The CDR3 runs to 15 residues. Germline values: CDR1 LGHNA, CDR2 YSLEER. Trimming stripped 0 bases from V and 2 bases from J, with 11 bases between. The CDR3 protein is CASSQDWQGTYEQYF. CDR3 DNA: TGCGCCAGCAGCCAAGACTGGCAGGGCACCTACGAGCAGTACTTC.

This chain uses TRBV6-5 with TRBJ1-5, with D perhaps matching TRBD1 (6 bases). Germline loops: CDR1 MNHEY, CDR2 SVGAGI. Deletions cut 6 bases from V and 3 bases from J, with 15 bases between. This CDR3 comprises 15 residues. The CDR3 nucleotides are TGTGCCAGCAGCGTGAGTGGACAGATCAATCAGCCCCAGCATTTT. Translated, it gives CASSVSGQINQPQHF.

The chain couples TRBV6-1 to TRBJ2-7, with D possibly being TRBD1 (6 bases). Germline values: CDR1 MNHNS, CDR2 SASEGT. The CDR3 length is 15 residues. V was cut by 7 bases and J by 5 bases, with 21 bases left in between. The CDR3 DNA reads TGTGCCAGCACCTCGGGTCAAGGGACACTACACGAGCAGTACTTC. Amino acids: CASTSGQGTLHEQYF.

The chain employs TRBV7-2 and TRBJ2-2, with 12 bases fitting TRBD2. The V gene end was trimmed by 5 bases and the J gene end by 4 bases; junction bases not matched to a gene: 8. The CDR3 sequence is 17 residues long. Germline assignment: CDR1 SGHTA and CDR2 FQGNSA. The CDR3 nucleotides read TGTGCCAGCAGCCAACTAGCGGGGGGTCCCAGCACCGGGGAGCTGTTTTTT. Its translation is CASSQLAGGPSTGELFF.

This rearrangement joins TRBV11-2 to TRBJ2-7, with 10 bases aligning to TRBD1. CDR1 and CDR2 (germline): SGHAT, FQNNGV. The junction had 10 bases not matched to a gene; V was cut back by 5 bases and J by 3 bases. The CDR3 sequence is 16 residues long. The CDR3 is CASSGGRTGGGYEQYF. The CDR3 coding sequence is TGTGCCAGCAGCGGAGGCCGGACAGGGGGTGGCTACGAGCAGTACTTC.

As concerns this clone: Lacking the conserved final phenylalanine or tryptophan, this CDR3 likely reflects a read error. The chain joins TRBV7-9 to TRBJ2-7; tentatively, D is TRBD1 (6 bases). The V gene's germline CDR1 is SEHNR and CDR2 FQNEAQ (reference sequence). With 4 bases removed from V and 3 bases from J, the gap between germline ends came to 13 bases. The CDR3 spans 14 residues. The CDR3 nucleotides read TGTGCCAGCAGCTGGGGGACAAAGAACTACGAGCAGTACCTC. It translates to CASSWGTKNYEQYL.

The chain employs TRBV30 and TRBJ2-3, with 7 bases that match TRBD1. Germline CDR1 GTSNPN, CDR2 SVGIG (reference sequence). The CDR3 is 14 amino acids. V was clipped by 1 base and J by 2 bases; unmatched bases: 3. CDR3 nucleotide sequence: TGTGCCTGGAGTGGGGACAGCAACACAGATACGCAGTATTTT. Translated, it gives CAWSGDSNTDTQYF.

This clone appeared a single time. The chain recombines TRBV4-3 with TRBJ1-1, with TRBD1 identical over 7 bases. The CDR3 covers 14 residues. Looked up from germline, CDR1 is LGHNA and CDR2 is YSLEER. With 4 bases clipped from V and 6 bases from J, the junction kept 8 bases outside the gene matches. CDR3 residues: CASSPEQGTAEAFF. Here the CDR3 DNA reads TGCGCCAGCAGCCCAGAACAGGGGACGGCTGAAGCTTTCTTT.

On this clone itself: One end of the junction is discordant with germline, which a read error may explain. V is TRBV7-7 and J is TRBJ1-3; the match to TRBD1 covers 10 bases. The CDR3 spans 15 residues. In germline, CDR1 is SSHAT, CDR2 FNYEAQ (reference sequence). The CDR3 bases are TGTGCTAGCAGCTTGGGGACAGGGGCTGGAAACACCATATATTTT. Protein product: CASSLGTGAGNTIYF.

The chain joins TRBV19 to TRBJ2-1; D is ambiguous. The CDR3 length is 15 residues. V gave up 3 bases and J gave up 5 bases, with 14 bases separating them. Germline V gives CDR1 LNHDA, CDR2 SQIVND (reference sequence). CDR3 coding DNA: TGTGCCAGTAGTATCCAATTTCAACTCAACAATGAGCAGTTCTTC. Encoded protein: CASSIQFQLNNEQFF.

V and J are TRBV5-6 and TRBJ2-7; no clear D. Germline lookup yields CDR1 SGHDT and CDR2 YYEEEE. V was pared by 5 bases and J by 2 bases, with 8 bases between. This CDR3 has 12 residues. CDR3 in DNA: TGTGCCAGCAGACCGTGCACCTACGAGCAGTACTTC. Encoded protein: CASRPCTYEQYF. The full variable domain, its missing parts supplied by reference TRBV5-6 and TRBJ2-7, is DAGVTQSPTHLIKTRGQQVTLRCSPKSGHDTVSWYQQALGQGPQFIFQYYEEEERQRGNFPDRFSGHQFPNYSSELNVNALLLGDSALYLCASRPCTYEQYFGPGTRLTVT.

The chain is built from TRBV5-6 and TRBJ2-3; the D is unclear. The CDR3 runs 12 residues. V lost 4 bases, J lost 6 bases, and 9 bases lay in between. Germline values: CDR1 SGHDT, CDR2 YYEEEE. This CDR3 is CASSAWWDTQYF. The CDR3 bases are TGTGCCAGCAGCGCGTGGTGGGATACGCAGTATTTT.

The CDR3 protein is CASSYSLGTEAFF. The CDR3 DNA reads as TGTGCCAGCAGCTACTCTTTGGGAACTGAAGCTTTCTTT. The chain joins TRBV5-4 to TRBJ1-1, with D uncertain. The CDR3 runs to 13 residues. Between the trimmed V and J ends, which lost 3 bases and 5 bases, there was a span of 11 bases. CDR1 is SGHNT and CDR2 is YYREEE in the germline V gene (reference sequence).

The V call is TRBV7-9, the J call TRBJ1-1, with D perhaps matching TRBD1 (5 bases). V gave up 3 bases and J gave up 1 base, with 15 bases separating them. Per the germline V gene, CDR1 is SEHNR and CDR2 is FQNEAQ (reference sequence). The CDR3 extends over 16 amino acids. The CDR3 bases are TGTGCCAGCAGCTTTTTTCGAACGACAGAGAACACTGAAGCTTTCTTT. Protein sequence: CASSFFRTTENTEAFF.

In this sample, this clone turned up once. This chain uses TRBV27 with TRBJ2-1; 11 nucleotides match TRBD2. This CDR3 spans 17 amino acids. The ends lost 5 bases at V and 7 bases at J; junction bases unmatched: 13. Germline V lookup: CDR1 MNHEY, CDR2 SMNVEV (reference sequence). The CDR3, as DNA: TGTGCCAGCAGTCCCTCACGGACTAGCGGGTTGAGGAATGAGCAGTTCTTC. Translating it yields CASSPSRTSGLRNEQFF.

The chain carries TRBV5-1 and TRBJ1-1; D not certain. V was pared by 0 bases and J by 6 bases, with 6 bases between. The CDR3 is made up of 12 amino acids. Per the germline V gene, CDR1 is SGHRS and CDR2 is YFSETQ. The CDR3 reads CASSLVQAEAFF. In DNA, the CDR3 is TGCGCCAGCAGCTTGGTCCAGGCTGAAGCTTTCTTT.

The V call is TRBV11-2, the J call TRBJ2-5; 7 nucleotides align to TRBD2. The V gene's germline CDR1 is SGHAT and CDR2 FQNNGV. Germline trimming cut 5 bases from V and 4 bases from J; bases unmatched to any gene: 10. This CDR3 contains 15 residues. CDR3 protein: CASSVRGRASETQYF. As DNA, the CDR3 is TGTGCCAGCAGCGTGCGGGGGAGGGCCTCAGAGACCCAGTACTTC.

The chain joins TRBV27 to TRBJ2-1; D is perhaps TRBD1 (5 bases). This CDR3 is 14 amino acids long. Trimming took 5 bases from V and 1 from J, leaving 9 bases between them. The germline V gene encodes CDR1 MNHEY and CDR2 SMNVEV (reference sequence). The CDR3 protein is CASSRGTSYNEQFF. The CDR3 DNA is TGTGCCAGCAGTAGGGGAACGTCCTACAATGAGCAGTTCTTC.

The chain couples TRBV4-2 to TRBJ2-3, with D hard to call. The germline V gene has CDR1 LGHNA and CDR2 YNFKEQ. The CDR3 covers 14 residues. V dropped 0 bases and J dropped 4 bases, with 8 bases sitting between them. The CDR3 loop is CASSQEAAADTQYF. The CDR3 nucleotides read TGTGCCAGCAGCCAAGAGGCGGCAGCAGATACGCAGTATTTT.

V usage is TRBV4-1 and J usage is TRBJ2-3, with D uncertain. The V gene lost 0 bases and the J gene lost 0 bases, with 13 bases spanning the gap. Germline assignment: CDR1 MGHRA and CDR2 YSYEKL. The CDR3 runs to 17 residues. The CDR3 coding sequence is TGCGCCAGCAGCCAAGAAATGACGGCTCCCAGCACAGATACGCAGTATTTT. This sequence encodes CASSQEMTAPSTDTQYF.

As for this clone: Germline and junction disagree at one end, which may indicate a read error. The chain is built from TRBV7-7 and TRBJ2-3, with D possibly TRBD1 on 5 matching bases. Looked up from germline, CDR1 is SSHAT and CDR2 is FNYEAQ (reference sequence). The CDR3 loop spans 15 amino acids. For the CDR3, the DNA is TGTGCTAGCAGCTTAGGGGATGGAAGCACAGATACGCAGTATTTT. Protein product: CASSLGDGSTDTQYF.